The T cell receptor (beta chain) under discussion was sequenced for a study of cytomegalovirus exposure and HLA in healthy donors. Primers for the PCR totalled 60 Vbeta and 13 Jbeta. Produced via immunoSEQ multiplex PCR; TCRdb's table is partial and in-frame only. The data hold about 43,000 clones, with 81% observed a single time. Overall study findings and caveats: Later on, an analysis showed TCR association rates differing by HLA locus, with DRB1 the most and HLA-C the fewest. Earlier findings revealed that most TCR beta V segments proved productive either about 90% or about 30% of the time.

J was trimmed by 6 bases and V by 4 bases; bases with no gene match: 9. There are 15 residues in the CDR3. The germline V gene has CDR1 SGDLS and CDR2 YYNGEE. As for this clone: As yet, its antigen is unknown.

The clonotype was recovered from a man aged 45 to 65 in good health and CMV-seronegative. The chain couples TRBV9 to TRBJ1-1; 10 nucleotides match TRBD1. Specimen: PBMCs. The CDR3: CASSIKAGTGAEAFF. The CDR3 coding sequence is TGTGCCAGCAGCATCAAAGCCGGGACAGGGGCTGAAGCTTTCTTT.